The clone carrying this T cell receptor beta chain was counted a few times. Its antigen is not identified. This CDR3 comprises 15 residues. The V gene's germline CDR1 is LNHNV and CDR2 YYDKDF (reference sequence). Trimming removed 0 bases at V and 1 base at J, with 7 bases between. This sample was taken from a study of T cell responses to AZD1222 COVID-19 vaccine. General study points: CD4 TCRs covered the whole spike, strongest at regions 160-218 and 743-854. Spike-specific TCR breadth and depth were elevated following two AZD1222 doses. Seropositive AZD1222 recipients at baseline numbered only five or six.

Method: immunoSEQ multiplex PCR; TCRdb's copy keeps in-frame clones and lacks some. The repertoire includes some 92,000 clones, about 90% of them detected once, and less than 5.5% sits in the top ten. The clonotype originates from an adult in good health. The V and J genes are TRBV15 and TRBJ2-1; D ambiguous. The starting material was peripheral blood, obtained on day 0 of MenACWY control vaccination. In DNA form, the CDR3 reads TGTGCCACCAGCAGAGAGGCTGGTTCCTACAATGAGCAGTTCTTC. This translates into CATSREAGSYNEQFF.